This TCR beta chain was obtained from a study of cytotoxic CD8 clonotypes in ibrutinib-treated CLL. Across the study: Response samples were taken after a median roughly twelve months of treatment, range 6 to 36.

This clone was counted a single time. Here immunoSEQ multiplex PCR was the method, and the copy in TCRdb shows in-frame clones only, minus some. The sample shows over 150,000 clones, over 65% of them seen only once. Germline assignment: CDR1 GTSNPN and CDR2 SVGIG (reference sequence). V lost 2 bases to trimming and J lost 3 bases, with 8 bases between them. This CDR3 contains 13 residues. The material sequenced was PBMCs, taken after 12 months of ibrutinib treatment. The genes are TRBV30 and TRBJ2-1; TRBD2 is a possible D gene (6 bases). The receptor's source is a human donor with chronic lymphocytic leukemia. In DNA, the CDR3 is TGTGCCTGGAGTCGGGGGATCTACAATGAGCAGTTCTTC. It is translated as CAWSRGIYNEQFF.